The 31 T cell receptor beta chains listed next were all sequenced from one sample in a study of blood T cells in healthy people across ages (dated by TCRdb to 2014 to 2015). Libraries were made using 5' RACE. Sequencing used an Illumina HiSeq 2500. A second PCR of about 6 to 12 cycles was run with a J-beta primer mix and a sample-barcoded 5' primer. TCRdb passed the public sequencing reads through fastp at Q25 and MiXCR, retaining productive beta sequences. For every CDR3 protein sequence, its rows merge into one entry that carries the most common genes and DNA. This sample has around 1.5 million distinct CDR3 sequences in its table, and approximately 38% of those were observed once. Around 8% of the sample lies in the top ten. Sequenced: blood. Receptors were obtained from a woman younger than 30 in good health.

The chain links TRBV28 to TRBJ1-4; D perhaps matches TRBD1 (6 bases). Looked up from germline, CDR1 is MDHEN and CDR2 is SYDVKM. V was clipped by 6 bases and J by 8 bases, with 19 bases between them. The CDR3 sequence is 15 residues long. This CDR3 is CASRVQTGIGEKLFF. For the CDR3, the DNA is TGTGCCAGCAGAGTCCAAACAGGGATCGGGGAAAAACTGTTTTTT.

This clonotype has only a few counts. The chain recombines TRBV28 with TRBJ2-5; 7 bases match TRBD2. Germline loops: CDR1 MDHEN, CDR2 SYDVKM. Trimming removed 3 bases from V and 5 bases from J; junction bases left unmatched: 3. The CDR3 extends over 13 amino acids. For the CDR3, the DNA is TGTGCCAGCAGTTTTGCGGGGGTGGAGACCCAGTACTTC. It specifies CASSFAGVETQYF.

This CDR3 is CASNSGLAGLTDTQYF. CDR3 nucleotides: TGTGCCAGCAATTCGGGACTAGCGGGGTTGACAGATACGCAGTATTTT. The rearrangement links TRBV12-3 or TRBV12-4 to TRBJ2-3, with 13 nucleotides matching TRBD2. The V and J ends lost 7 bases and 3 bases, in that order; junction bases with no gene match: 7. This CDR3 has 16 amino acids.

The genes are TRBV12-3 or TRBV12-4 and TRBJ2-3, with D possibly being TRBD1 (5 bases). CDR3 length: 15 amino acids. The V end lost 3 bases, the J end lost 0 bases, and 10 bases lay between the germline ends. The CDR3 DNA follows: TGTGCCAGCAGTTTCCAAGGGGTGAGCACAGATACGCAGTATTTT. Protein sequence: CASSFQGVSTDTQYF.

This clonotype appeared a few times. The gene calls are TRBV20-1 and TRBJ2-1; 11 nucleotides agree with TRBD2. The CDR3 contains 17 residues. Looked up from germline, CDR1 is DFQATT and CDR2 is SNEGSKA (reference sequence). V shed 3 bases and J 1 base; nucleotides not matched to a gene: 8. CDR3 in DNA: TGCAGTGCTAGCGGGCTAGCGGGAGGAAGTTCCTACAATGAGCAGTTCTTC. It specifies CSASGLAGGSSYNEQFF.

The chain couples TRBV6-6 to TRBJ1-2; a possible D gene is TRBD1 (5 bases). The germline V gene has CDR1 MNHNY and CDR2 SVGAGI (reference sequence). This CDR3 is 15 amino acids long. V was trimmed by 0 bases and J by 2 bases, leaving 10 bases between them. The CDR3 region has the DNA TGTGCCAGCAGTTACTCGGACAAGCTAAACTATGGCTACACCTTC. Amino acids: CASSYSDKLNYGYTF.

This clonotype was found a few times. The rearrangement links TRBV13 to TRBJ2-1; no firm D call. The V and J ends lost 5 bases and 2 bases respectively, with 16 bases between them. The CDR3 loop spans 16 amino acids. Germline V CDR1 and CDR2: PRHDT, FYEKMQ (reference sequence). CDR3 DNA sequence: TGTGCCAGCAGCACGGTGGGTCGGCAGACCTACAATGAGCAGTTCTTC. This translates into CASSTVGRQTYNEQFF.

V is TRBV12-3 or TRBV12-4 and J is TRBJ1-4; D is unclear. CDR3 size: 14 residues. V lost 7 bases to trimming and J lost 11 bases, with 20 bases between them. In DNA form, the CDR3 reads TGTGCCAGCAAGACCCAGGCCGCTCCATCTAAACTGTTTTTT. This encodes CASKTQAAPSKLFF.

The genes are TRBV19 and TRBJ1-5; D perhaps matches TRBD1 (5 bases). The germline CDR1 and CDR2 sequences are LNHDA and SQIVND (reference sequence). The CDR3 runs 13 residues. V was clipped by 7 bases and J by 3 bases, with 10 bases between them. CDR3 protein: CASTGQINQPQHF. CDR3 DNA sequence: TGTGCCAGTACAGGGCAGATCAATCAGCCCCAGCATTTT.

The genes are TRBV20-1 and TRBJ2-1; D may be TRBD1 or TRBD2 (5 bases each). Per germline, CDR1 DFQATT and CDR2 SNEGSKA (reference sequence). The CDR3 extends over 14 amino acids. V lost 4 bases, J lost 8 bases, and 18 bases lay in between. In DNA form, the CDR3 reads TGCAGTGCTACAAGGGACCCGCCTGGCTATGAGCAGTTCTTC. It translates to CSATRDPPGYEQFF.

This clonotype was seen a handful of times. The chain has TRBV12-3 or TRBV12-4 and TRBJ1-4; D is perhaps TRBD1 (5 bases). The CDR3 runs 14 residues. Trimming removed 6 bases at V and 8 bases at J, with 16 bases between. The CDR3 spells CASSLGQVLEKLFF. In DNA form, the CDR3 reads TGTGCCAGCAGCCTGGGGCAGGTTTTGGAAAAACTGTTTTTT.

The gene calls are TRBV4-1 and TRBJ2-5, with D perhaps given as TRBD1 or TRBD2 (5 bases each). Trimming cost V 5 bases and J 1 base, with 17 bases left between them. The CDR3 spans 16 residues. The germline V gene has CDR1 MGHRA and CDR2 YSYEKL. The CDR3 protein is CASSTWDGTPQETQYF. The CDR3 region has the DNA TGCGCCAGCAGCACCTGGGACGGGACCCCCCAAGAGACCCAGTACTTC.

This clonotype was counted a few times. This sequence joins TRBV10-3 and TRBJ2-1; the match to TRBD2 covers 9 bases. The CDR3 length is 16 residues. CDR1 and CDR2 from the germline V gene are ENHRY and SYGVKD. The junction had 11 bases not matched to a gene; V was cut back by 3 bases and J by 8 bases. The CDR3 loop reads CAISDATSGHGYEQFF. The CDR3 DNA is TGTGCCATCAGTGACGCGACTAGCGGCCATGGGTATGAGCAGTTCTTC.

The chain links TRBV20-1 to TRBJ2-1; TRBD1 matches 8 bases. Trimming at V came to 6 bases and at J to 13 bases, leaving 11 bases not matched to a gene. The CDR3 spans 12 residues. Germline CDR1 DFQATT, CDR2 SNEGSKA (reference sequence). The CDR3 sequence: CSAPTGVETQFF. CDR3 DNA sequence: TGCAGTGCACCGACAGGGGTTGAGACCCAGTTCTTC.

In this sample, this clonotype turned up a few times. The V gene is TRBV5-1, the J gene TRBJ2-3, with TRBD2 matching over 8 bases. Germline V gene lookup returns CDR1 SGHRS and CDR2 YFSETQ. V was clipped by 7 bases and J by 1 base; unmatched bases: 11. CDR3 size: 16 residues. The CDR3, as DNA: TGCGCCAGCTGCCCCAGAGCAGCGGGGGGCACAGATACGCAGTATTTT. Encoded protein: CASCPRAAGGTDTQYF.

The CDR3 sequence is CASSPRTSGVRFYNEQFF. The CDR3, as DNA: TGTGCCAGCAGCCCCCGGACTAGCGGGGTTAGGTTTTACAATGAGCAGTTCTTC. This chain uses TRBV9 with TRBJ2-1; TRBD2 matches at 12 bases. The CDR3 is 18 residues long. V shed 4 bases and J 4 bases; nucleotides not matched to a gene: 12. Germline V lookup: CDR1 SGDLS, CDR2 YYNGEE.

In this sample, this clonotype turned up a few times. This chain's CDR3 is CASSRVDRVNEKLFF. The CDR3 nucleotides read TGTGCCAGCAGTCGTGTAGACAGGGTTAATGAAAAACTGTTTTTT. The gene calls are TRBV27 and TRBJ1-4; 7 bases are a match to TRBD1. Germline CDR1 and CDR2: MNHEY and SMNVEV (reference sequence). The trim removed 5 bases at V and 4 bases at J, leaving 7 bases unmatched. The length of the CDR3 is 15 residues.

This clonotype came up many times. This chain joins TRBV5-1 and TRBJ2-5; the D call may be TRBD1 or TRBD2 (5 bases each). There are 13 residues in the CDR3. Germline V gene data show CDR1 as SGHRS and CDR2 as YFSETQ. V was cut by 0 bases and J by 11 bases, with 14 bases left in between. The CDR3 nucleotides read TGCGCCAGCAGCTTGGAAGACAGAGGGGAGCAGTACTTC. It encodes CASSLEDRGEQYF.

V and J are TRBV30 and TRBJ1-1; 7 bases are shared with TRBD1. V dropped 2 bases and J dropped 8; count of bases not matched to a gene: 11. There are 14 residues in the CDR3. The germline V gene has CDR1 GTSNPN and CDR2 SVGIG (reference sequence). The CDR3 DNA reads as TGTGCCTGGAGTCTGTCCCAGGGGGTTCGGGAAGCTTTCTTT. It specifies CAWSLSQGVREAFF.

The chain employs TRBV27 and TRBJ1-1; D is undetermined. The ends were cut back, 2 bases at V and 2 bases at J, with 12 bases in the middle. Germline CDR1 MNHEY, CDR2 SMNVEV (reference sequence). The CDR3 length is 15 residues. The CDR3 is CASSLVDLVNTEAFF. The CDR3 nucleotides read TGTGCCAGCAGTTTAGTCGACTTAGTTAACACTGAAGCTTTCTTT.

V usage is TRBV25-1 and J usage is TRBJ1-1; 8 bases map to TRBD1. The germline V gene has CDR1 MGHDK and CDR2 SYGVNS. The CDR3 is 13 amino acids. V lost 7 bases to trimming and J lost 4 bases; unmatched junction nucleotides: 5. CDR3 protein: CASKPTGGTEAFF. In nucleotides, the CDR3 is TGTGCCAGCAAACCAACAGGGGGCACTGAAGCTTTCTTT.

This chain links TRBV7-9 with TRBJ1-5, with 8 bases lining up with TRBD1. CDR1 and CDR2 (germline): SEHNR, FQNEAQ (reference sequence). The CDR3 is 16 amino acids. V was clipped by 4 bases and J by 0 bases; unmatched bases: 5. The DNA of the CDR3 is TGTGCCAGCAGCTCAGACAGGGGTTATAGCAATCAGCCCCAGCATTTT. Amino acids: CASSSDRGYSNQPQHF. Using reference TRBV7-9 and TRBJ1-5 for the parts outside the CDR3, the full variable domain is DTGVSQNPRHKITKRGQNVTFRCDPISEHNRLYWYRQTLGQGPEFLTYFQNEAQLEKSRLLSDRFSAERPKGSFSTLEIQRTEQGDSAMYLCASSSDRGYSNQPQHFGDGTRLSIL.

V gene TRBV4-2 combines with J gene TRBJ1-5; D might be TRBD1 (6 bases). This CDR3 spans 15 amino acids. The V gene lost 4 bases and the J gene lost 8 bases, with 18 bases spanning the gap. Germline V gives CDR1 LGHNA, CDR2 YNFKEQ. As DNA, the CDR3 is TGTGCCAGCAGCCCAGAGGACAGCGAGCAAAAGCCCCAGCATTTT. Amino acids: CASSPEDSEQKPQHF.

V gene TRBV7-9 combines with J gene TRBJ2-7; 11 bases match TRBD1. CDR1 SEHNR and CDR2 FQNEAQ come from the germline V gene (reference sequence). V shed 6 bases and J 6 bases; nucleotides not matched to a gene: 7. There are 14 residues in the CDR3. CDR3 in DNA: TGTGCCAGCAGACATGGGACAGGGGGTTCCGAGCAGTACTTC. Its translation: CASRHGTGGSEQYF.

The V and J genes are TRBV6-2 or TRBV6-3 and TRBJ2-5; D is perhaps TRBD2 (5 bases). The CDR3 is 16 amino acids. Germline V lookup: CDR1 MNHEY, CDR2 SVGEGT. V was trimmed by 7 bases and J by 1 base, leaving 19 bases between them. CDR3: CASTNQTRRTQETQYF. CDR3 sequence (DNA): TGTGCCAGCACTAACCAAACTAGGAGGACCCAAGAGACCCAGTACTTC.

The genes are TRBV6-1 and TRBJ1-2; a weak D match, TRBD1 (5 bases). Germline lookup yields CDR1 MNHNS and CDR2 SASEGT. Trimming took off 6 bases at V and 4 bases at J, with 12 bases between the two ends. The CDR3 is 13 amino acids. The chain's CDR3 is CASSVDRLYGYTF. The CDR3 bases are TGTGCCAGCAGCGTTGACAGACTCTATGGCTACACCTTC.

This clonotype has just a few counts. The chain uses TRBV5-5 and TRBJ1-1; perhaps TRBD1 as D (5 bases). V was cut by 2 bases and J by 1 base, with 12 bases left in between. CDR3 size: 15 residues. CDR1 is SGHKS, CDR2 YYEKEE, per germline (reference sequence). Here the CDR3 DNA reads TGTGCCAGCAGCTTAAGGGGCCTCTCGAACACTGAAGCTTTCTTT. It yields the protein CASSLRGLSNTEAFF. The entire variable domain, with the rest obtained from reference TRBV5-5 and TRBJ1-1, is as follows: DAGVTQSPTHLIKTRGQQVTLRCSPISGHKSVSWYQQVLGQGPQFIFQYYEKEERGRGNFPDRFSARQFPNYSSELNVNALLLGDSALYLCASSLRGLSNTEAFFGQGTRLTVV.

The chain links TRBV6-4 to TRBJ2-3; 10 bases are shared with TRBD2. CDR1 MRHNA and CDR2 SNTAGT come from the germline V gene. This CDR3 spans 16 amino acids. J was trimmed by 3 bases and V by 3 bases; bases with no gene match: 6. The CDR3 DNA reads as TGTGCCAGCAGTGATTCTAGCGGGAGAGGGACAGATACGCAGTATTTT. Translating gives CASSDSSGRGTDTQYF.

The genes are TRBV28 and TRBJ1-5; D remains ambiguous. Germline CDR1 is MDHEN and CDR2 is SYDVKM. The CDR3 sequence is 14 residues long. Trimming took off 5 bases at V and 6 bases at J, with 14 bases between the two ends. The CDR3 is CASSVPGATQPQHF. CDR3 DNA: TGTGCCAGCAGTGTGCCGGGCGCCACTCAGCCCCAGCATTTT.

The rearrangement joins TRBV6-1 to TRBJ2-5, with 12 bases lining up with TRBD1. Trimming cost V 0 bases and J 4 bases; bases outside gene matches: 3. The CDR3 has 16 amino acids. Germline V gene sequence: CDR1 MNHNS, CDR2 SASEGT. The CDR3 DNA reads TGTGCCAGCAGTGAAGCGGGGACAGGGGGCCGAGAGACCCAGTACTTC. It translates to CASSEAGTGGRETQYF.

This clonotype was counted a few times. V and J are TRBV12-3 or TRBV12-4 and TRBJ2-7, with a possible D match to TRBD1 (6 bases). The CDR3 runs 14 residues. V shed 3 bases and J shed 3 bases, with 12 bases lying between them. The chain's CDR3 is CASSFGRGSYEQYF. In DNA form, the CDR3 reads TGTGCCAGCAGTTTCGGCAGGGGCAGCTACGAGCAGTACTTC.